The 12 T cell receptor beta chains reported below all come from one sample, sequenced in a study of T cell responses to AZD1222 COVID-19 vaccine. Libraries were prepared by immunoSEQ multiplex PCR; TCRdb keeps only in-frame clonotypes and omits some of them. This repertoire shows 130,000 to 150,000 clones, less than 95% found once; its top ten account for about 3.4%. Here the sequenced sample was peripheral blood, taken on day 0 of AZD1222 vaccination. The receptor set was obtained from an adult in good health.

The V gene is TRBV6-6, the J gene TRBJ2-1, with D possibly TRBD1 on 5 matching bases. Looked up from germline, CDR1 is MNHNY and CDR2 is SVGAGI (reference sequence). V lost 5 bases and J 6 bases, leaving 5 bases between the germline ends. This CDR3 has 11 amino acids. The CDR3 DNA reads TGTGCCAGCAGTGACAGCAATGAGCAGTTCTTC. Amino acid sequence: CASSDSNEQFF.

The DNA for the CDR3 is TGTGCCTGGGAGTCCGGGTGGACTGAAGCTTTCTTT. This gives the protein CAWESGWTEAFF. V and J are TRBV30 and TRBJ1-1; D is ambiguous. Germline V lookup: CDR1 GTSNPN, CDR2 SVGIG (reference sequence). The CDR3 spans 12 residues. Trimming removed 5 bases at V and 5 bases at J, with 12 bases between.

This chain connects TRBV12-3 or TRBV12-4 to TRBJ1-4; no clear D gene. V gave up 3 bases and J gave up 5 bases, with 4 bases separating them. This CDR3 comprises 12 residues. The CDR3 nucleotides are TGTGCCAGCAGTTTGGGGAATGAAAAACTGTTTTTT. This codes for CASSLGNEKLFF.

The CDR3 sequence is CASSMARARYEQYF. CDR3 bases: TGTGCCAGTAGTATGGCCAGGGCGAGGTACGAGCAGTACTTC. This chain uses TRBV19 with TRBJ2-7, with D possibly matching TRBD1 (5 bases). Trimming removed 3 bases from V and 4 bases from J, with 13 bases in between. The CDR3 spans 14 residues. Germline CDR1 reads LNHDA; CDR2 reads SQIVND (reference sequence).

This clone was seen more than once but under ten times. The V call is TRBV19, the J call TRBJ1-1; 7 positions agree with TRBD1. V shed 3 bases, J shed 2 bases, and the junction held 3 bases outside the gene matches. CDR1 and CDR2 from the germline V gene are LNHDA and SQIVND (reference sequence). The CDR3 is 14 amino acids. CDR3: CASSIGTENTEAFF. The DNA of the CDR3 is TGTGCCAGTAGTATCGGGACAGAAAACACTGAAGCTTTCTTT.

The gene calls are TRBV5-3 and TRBJ2-2; the D is unclear. TRBV5-3 is known as an ORF, though its function is uncertain. The CDR3 loop spans 16 amino acids. V shed 0 bases and J shed 5 bases, with 14 bases lying between them. For the CDR3, the DNA is TGTGCCAGAAGCTTGGCGGGCCAGGTGAGGACCGGGGAGCTGTTTTTT. Translating it yields CARSLAGQVRTGELFF.

The chain couples TRBV9 to TRBJ2-5; 7 bases line up with TRBD2. Trimming removed 4 bases from V and 0 bases from J; junction bases left unmatched: 9. The CDR3 runs 16 residues. Per germline, CDR1 SGDLS and CDR2 YYNGEE. The CDR3 sequence: CASSPFSGFYQETQYF. As DNA, the CDR3 is TGTGCCAGCAGCCCCTTTAGCGGGTTCTACCAAGAGACCCAGTACTTC.

The genes are TRBV27 and TRBJ1-1; the D is unclear. Germline-derived CDR1 and CDR2 are MNHEY and SMNVEV (reference sequence). Between the trimmed V and J ends, which lost 3 bases and 0 bases, there was a span of 11 bases. The CDR3 has 15 residues. In nucleotides, the CDR3 is TGTGCCAGCAGTTTTTTGGGCGATCTGAACACTGAAGCTTTCTTT. Amino acid sequence: CASSFLGDLNTEAFF.

This chain uses TRBV2 with TRBJ2-2, with TRBD2 identical over 10 bases. Germline V lookup: CDR1 SNHLY, CDR2 FYNNEI. This CDR3 has 19 residues. V lost 6 bases to trimming and J lost 5 bases; unmatched junction nucleotides: 18. The CDR3 nucleotides are TGTGCCAGCAGGATAGCGGGGGGAACACCGGGGCGTAGGACCGGGGAGCTGTTTTTT. It codes for CASRIAGGTPGRRTGELFF. Full variable domain (outside the CDR3, taken from reference TRBV2 and TRBJ2-2): EPEVTQTPSHQVTQMGQEVILRCVPISNHLYFYWYRQILGQKVEFLVSFYNNEISEKSEIFDDQFSVERPDGSNFTLKIRSTKLEDSAMYFCASRIAGGTPGRRTGELFFGEGSRLTVL.

The chain has TRBV11-2 and TRBJ2-7; 10 positions agree with TRBD1. Germline CDR1 and CDR2: SGHAT and FQNNGV. The CDR3 length is 15 residues. The J segment lost 2 bases and the V segment lost 3 bases, leaving 4 bases of the junction unmatched. The CDR3 here is CASSFPGQGTYEQYF. CDR3 DNA: TGTGCCAGCAGCTTTCCGGGACAGGGGACCTACGAGCAGTACTTC.

The chain employs TRBV30 and TRBJ2-7; the D gene is possibly TRBD2 (6 bases). Germline CDR1 GTSNPN, CDR2 SVGIG (reference sequence). V dropped 0 bases and J dropped 6 bases, with 9 bases sitting between them. CDR3 length: 12 residues. The CDR3, as DNA: TGTGCCTGGAGTGTACTGGGGGGCGAGCAGTACTTC. The encoded protein is CAWSVLGGEQYF.

The genes are TRBV6-1 and TRBJ1-5; maybe TRBD1 (5 bases). CDR3 length: 15 amino acids. V gave up 0 bases and J gave up 4 bases, with 10 bases separating them. Germline CDR1 reads MNHNS; CDR2 reads SASEGT. CDR3 in amino acids: CASSEASGGNQPQHF. The DNA for the CDR3 is TGTGCCAGCAGTGAAGCGTCTGGGGGGAATCAGCCCCAGCATTTT.